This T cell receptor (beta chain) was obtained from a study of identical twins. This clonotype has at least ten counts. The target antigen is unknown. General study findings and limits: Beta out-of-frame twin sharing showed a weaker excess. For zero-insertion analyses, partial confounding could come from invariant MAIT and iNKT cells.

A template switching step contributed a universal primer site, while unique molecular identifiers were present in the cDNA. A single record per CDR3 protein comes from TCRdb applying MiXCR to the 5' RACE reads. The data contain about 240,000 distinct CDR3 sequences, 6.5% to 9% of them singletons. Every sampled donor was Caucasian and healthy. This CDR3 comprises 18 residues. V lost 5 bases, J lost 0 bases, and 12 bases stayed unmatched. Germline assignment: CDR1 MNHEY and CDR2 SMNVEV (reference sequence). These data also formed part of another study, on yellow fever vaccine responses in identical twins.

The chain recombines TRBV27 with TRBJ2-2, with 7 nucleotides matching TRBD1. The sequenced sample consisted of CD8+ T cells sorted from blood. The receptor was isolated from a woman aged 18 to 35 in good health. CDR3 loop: CASSAPGTAITNTGELFF. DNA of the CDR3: TGTGCCAGCAGTGCCCCCGGGACAGCAATAACGAACACCGGGGAGCTGTTTTTT.